Presented here are 8 T cell receptor beta chains from one specimen sequenced in a study of control samples from healthy donors and cancer patients. Method: immunoSEQ multiplex PCR; TCRdb's copy keeps in-frame clones and lacks some. Of 190,000 or so clones in the sample, 90% to 95% are singletons; the top ten hold roughly 1.5%. Sequences were obtained from blood. Receptors were obtained from a man aged 18 to 35 in good health.

The chain carries TRBV12-5 and TRBJ1-3; 8 bases are a match to TRBD1. CDR1 and CDR2 from the germline V gene are LGHNT and FRNRAP. The V segment lost 6 bases and the J segment 2 bases; nucleotides outside the gene matches: 3. The CDR3 totals 14 residues. The CDR3 DNA reads as TGTGCTAGTGGCGAGGACAGGGCTGGAAACACCATATATTTT. Protein product: CASGEDRAGNTIYF. Filled out from reference TRBV12-5 and TRBJ1-3, the complete variable domain reads DARVTQTPRHKVTEMGQEVTMRCQPILGHNTVFWYRQTMMQGLELLAYFRNRAPLDDSGMPKDRFSAEMPDATLATLKIQPSEPRDSAVYFCASGEDRAGNTIYFGEGSWLTVV.

The chain combines TRBV15 with TRBJ1-6; 9 bases fit TRBD1. Trimming took 3 bases from V and 6 from J; bases not matched to a gene: 3. Germline values: CDR1 LNHNV, CDR2 YYDKDF (reference sequence). The CDR3 is 15 residues long. CDR3 in amino acids: CATSRDRGPNSPLHF. The DNA of the CDR3 is TGTGCCACCAGCAGGGACAGGGGCCCTAATTCACCCCTCCACTTT.

The chain is built from TRBV9 and TRBJ2-3; D gene ambiguous. Germline V gene data show CDR1 as SGDLS and CDR2 as YYNGEE. Trimming left V 4 bases short and J 4 bases short, with 10 bases between. This CDR3 has 13 amino acids. The CDR3 coding sequence is TGTGCCAGCAGCCTTAGCCCTTCAGATACGCAGTATTTT. This translates into CASSLSPSDTQYF. Drawing the rest from reference TRBV9 and TRBJ2-3, the complete variable domain is DSGVTQTPKHLITATGQRVTLRCSPRSGDLSVYWYQQSLDQGLQFLIQYYNGEERAKGNILERFSAQQFPDLHSELNLSSLELGDSALYFCASSLSPSDTQYFGPGTRLTVL.

The V and J genes are TRBV10-3 and TRBJ1-2; 10 nucleotides align to TRBD1. Germline V gene sequence: CDR1 ENHRY, CDR2 SYGVKD. Trimming at V came to 6 bases and at J to 6 bases, leaving 10 bases not matched to a gene. The CDR3 is made up of 15 amino acids. This CDR3 is CAIRFRDRGIDGYTF. DNA for the CDR3: TGTGCCATCAGATTCCGGGACAGGGGAATCGATGGCTACACCTTC.

This chain uses TRBV2 with TRBJ1-2; 7 nucleotides match TRBD1. Germline CDR1 and CDR2: SNHLY and FYNNEI. The junction had 10 bases not matched to a gene; V was cut back by 5 bases and J by 4 bases. The CDR3 has 15 amino acids. The DNA of the CDR3 is TGTGCCAGCAGTAAGGGACAGTGGGCCCTCTATGGCTACACCTTC. Translating it yields CASSKGQWALYGYTF.

V and J are TRBV19 and TRBJ1-2; weak D call: TRBD1 (5 bases). CDR1 is LNHDA and CDR2 is SQIVND in the germline V gene (reference sequence). CDR3 length: 15 amino acids. The germline V and J ends were trimmed by 2 bases and 5 bases, with 15 bases remaining between them. CDR3 coding DNA: TGTGCCAGTAGTATAAAGGTTGAGGGGCGGTATGGCTACACCTTC. Translating it yields CASSIKVEGRYGYTF.

The chain couples TRBV7-2 to TRBJ1-5; 7 nucleotides agree with TRBD1. Per the germline V gene, CDR1 is SGHTA and CDR2 is FQGNSA. Trimming removed 2 bases from V and 7 bases from J; junction bases left unmatched: 5. The CDR3 loop spans 14 amino acids. DNA for the CDR3: TGTGCCAGCAGCTTATTTCCAGGGGGACAGCCCCAGCATTTT. Translating it yields CASSLFPGGQPQHF.

The CDR3 DNA reads as TGTGCCAGCAGTTCGGACAGGGAATTCTCCAATCAGCCCCAGCATTTT. Its protein is CASSSDREFSNQPQHF. V is TRBV27 and J is TRBJ1-5, with TRBD1 identical over 8 bases. CDR1 and CDR2 from the germline V gene are MNHEY and SMNVEV (reference sequence). CDR3 length: 16 residues. V lost 4 bases to trimming and J lost 3 bases; unmatched junction nucleotides: 8.